This is a list of T cell receptor beta chains from one sample in a study of blood T cell repertoires in COVID-19. The method was immunoSEQ multiplex PCR; TCRdb's version includes in-frame clones alone and lacks a portion of them. The sample holds 450,000 to 500,000 clones, approximately 86% seen once. The sequenced material came from PBMCs or T cells enriched from blood (not recorded which). These receptors all stem from a woman in her sixties who had recovered from COVID-19. Each CDR3 is given with its conserved first and last residue. Fields, in order: V gene, clone size, D gene, J gene, CDR3 DNA, CDR3 protein. D genes are given only for firm matches. Not every row has a clone size; where given, it reads once, few, many or a size class.

TRBV5-1	-	TRBD1	TRBJ1-2	TGCGCCAGCAGCTCTACAACAGGGGGCCCCTATGGCTACACCTTC	CASSSTTGGPYGYTF
TRBV10-3	-	TRBD1	TRBJ1-5	TGTGCCATCAGCGACCCTGGACAGGGTGTGCATCAGCCCCAGCATTTT	CAISDPGQGVHQPQHF
TRBV2	few	-	TRBJ1-1	TGTGCCAGCAGTGAACGGGATATGAACACTGAAGCTTTCTTT	CASSERDMNTEAFF
TRBV3-1/TRBV3-2	-	-	TRBJ1-5	TGTGCCAGCAGCCAACTGGGCGGGAAGCCCCAGCATTTT	CASSQLGGKPQHF
TRBV11-2	-	-	TRBJ2-1	TGTGCCAGCACCCACAGGGGGGGCCTTTTAACCTACAATGAGCAGTTCTTC	CASTHRGGLLTYNEQFF
TRBV28	-	-	TRBJ1-5	TGTGCCAGCAGCGCAAGGGGGTACGGTCAGCCCCAGCATTTT	CASSARGYGQPQHF
TRBV5-1	few	-	TRBJ1-2	TGCGCCAGCACCCTTGCCAGTGCTAACTATGGCTACACCTTC	CASTLASANYGYTF
TRBV18	-	-	TRBJ1-6	TGTGCCAGCTCACCACCGGGGCAGGGCCCGAGCTCCTATAATTCACCCCTCCACTTT	CASSPPGQGPSSYNSPLHF
TRBV3-1/TRBV3-2	-	TRBD1	TRBJ1-1	TGTGCCAGCAGTAGGACAGGGGAAACTGAAGCTTTCTTT	CASSRTGETEAFF
TRBV3-1/TRBV3-2	-	-	TRBJ1-1	TGTGCCAGCAGCCAAATCAGGGAGGGGAGAACTGAAGCTTTCTTT	CASSQIREGRTEAFF
TRBV5-1	-	TRBD1	TRBJ1-4	TGCGCCAGCAGCTTACCGACAATACCCGGGACAGGCAGTGACATCTTAGCAACTAATGAAAAACTGTTTTTT	CASSLPTIPGTGSDILATNEKLFF
TRBV19	-	-	TRBJ1-1	TGTGCCAGTATCAAAGTGGGGGGAACTTCCACTGAAGCTTTCTTT	CASIKVGGTSTEAFF
TRBV6-5	-	TRBD1	TRBJ2-1	TGTGCCAGCAGTCGGACAGGGGCGAACTACAATGAGCAGTTCTTC	CASSRTGANYNEQFF
TRBV6-5	-	-	TRBJ2-7	TGTGCCAGCAGTTACTCGGTGCAGGGCTCCTACGAGCAGTACTTC	CASSYSVQGSYEQYF
TRBV24-1	once	TRBD1	TRBJ2-3	TGTGCCACCAGTGACCCCGGGACAGGGTTCACAGATACGCAGTATTTT	CATSDPGTGFTDTQYF
TRBV2	few	-	TRBJ1-3	TGTGCCAGCAGTGTTCAAGGGAGGACTGGAAACACCATATATTTT	CASSVQGRTGNTIYF
TRBV30	-	TRBD1	TRBJ2-2	TGTGCCTGGAGTCACGGTGGGGCAGGGGGCACCGGGGAGCTGTTTTTT	CAWSHGGAGGTGELFF
TRBV5-1	-	TRBD1	TRBJ2-7	TGCGCCAGCAGAGGGACAGTCATGTCCTACGAGCAGTACTTC	CASRGTVMSYEQYF
TRBV5-1	-	-	TRBJ2-1	TGCGCCAGCCTAAAGATCAATGAGCAGTTCTTC	CASLKINEQFF
TRBV19	-	TRBD1	TRBJ1-5	TGTGCCAGCCGGGACAGCGTTAATCAGCCCCAGCATTTT	CASRDSVNQPQHF
TRBV7-9	-	TRBD1	TRBJ1-4	TGTGCCAGCAGTACTACGACAGGGGGGAATGAAAAACTGTTTTTT	CASSTTTGGNEKLFF
TRBV25-1	-	TRBD1	TRBJ1-5	TGTGCCAGCAGGGGACAGGGCGACAATCAGCCCCAGCATTTT	CASRGQGDNQPQHF
TRBV5-1	-	-	TRBJ2-1	TGCGCCAGCAGCGTGAACAGGGTCAATGAGCAGTTCTTC	CASSVNRVNEQFF
TRBV15	-	-	TRBJ1-2	TGTGCCACCAGCAGAACAGGGTCTGACTATGGCTACACCTTC	CATSRTGSDYGYTF
TRBV27	-	TRBD2	TRBJ2-1	TGTGCCAGCAGTTTACCCCAGCGGGGGGGCCTGAATGAGCAGTTCTTC	CASSLPQRGGLNEQFF
TRBV10-2	-	TRBD2	TRBJ2-3	TGCGCCAGCAGTGGCGGGACTAGCGGGGGGGCTCGCACAGATACGCAGTATTTT	CASSGGTSGGARTDTQYF
TRBV7-9	once	TRBD2	TRBJ2-2	TGTGCCAGCCCCCCGGGGGGATACACCGGGGAGCTGTTTTTT	CASPPGGYTGELFF
TRBV9	-	TRBD1	TRBJ1-1	TGTGCCAGCAGCGGCACAGGGGCCCGCACTGAAGCTTTCTTT	CASSGTGARTEAFF
TRBV6-2/TRBV6-3	-	TRBD2	TRBJ2-7	TGTGCCAGCAGTCCACCACTAGCGGGGGCCTACGAGCAGTACTTC	CASSPPLAGAYEQYF
TRBV13	-	-	TRBJ1-1	TGTGCCACCTCGCAGATGGCAGCTGAAGCTTTCTTT	CATSQMAAEAFF
TRBV2	-	TRBD1	TRBJ1-3	TGTGCCAGCAGCCCGGGACAGGGGTCAGGAAACACCATATATTTT	CASSPGQGSGNTIYF
TRBV12-5	-	TRBD1	TRBJ1-2	TGTGCTAGTGGTTTGGTGGCAGGGGGAAGCGTACGGGGCTACACCTTC	CASGLVAGGSVRGYTF
TRBV5-1	-	-	TRBJ1-1	TGCGCCAGCAGGAGGGATGACACTGAAGCTTTCTTT	CASRRDDTEAFF
TRBV6-1	few	TRBD1	TRBJ2-7	TGTGCCAGCAGTGAAGCCCCCGACAGGGGTCCCTACGAGCAGTACTTC	CASSEAPDRGPYEQYF
TRBV7-9	once	TRBD1	TRBJ2-7	TGTGCCAGCAGCTTTGATAGTTTACAGGGGGGCTACGAGCAGTACTTC	CASSFDSLQGGYEQYF
TRBV5-6	-	-	TRBJ1-5	TGTGCCAGCAGCGTCCGGGCTATTTCGGGGAATCAGCCCCAGCATTTT	CASSVRAISGNQPQHF
TRBV5-1	-	TRBD2	TRBJ2-3	TGCGCCAGCAGCCCAACCCCGGGACTAGCGGGGGGGGTAGATACGCAGTATTTT	CASSPTPGLAGGVDTQYF
TRBV4-1	-	TRBD2	TRBJ2-2	TGCGCCAGCAGCCCCCGGCTAGCGGGGGGCCCCACGAACACCGGGGAGCTGTTTTTT	CASSPRLAGGPTNTGELFF
TRBV5-1	-	TRBD1	TRBJ2-7	TGCGCCAGCAGCTTGTGGACAGGGGGCGACGAGCAGTACTTC	CASSLWTGGDEQYF
TRBV7-9	-	TRBD1	TRBJ1-5	TGTGCCAGCAGCTCTCGGGACAGTGAAGGGGGCAATCAGCCCCAGCATTTT	CASSSRDSEGGNQPQHF
TRBV10-1	-	-	TRBJ1-4	TGCGCCAGCAGTGAGTCGGCAGGGAGGGATGAAAAACTGTTTTTT	CASSESAGRDEKLFF
TRBV7-9	once	TRBD2	TRBJ2-1	TGTGCCAGCAGCTTAGCCCTAGCGGGGATCTACAATGAGCAGTTCTTC	CASSLALAGIYNEQFF
TRBV9	-	-	TRBJ2-5	TGTGCCAGCAGCGTAGAGGGGGGGCAAGAGACCCAGTACTTC	CASSVEGGQETQYF
TRBV2	-	-	TRBJ2-5	TGTGCCAGCAGCGCAAATGTGGAGGAGACCCAGTACTTC	CASSANVEETQYF
TRBV12-3/TRBV12-4	-	-	TRBJ2-1	TGTGCCAGCAGTTTTAGTATATACAATGAGCAGTTCTTC	CASSFSIYNEQFF
TRBV28	-	-	TRBJ1-5	TGTGCCAGCAGTGGGGGGTACGGGAGAACTAGACCCCAGCATTTT	CASSGGYGRTRPQHF
TRBV6-4	-	-	TRBJ1-2	TGTGCCAGCAGTGACTCTAATGGCTACACCTTC	CASSDSNGYTF
TRBV7-6	-	TRBD1	TRBJ1-3	TGTGCCAGCAGCCCCGGAGGGTTATGGGGACAGGGGCCTTCTGGAAACACCATATATTTT	CASSPGGLWGQGPSGNTIYF
TRBV6-5	-	-	TRBJ2-7	TGTGCCAGCACCTATTCGACAGTCTCCTCCTACGAGCAGTACTTC	CASTYSTVSSYEQYF
TRBV29-1	-	-	TRBJ2-1	TGCAGCGTCCTCTACAATGAGCAGTTCTTC	CSVLYNEQFF
TRBV27	-	-	TRBJ1-6	TGTGCCAGCAGTCCGAACAGGGTTACCCCCTATAATTCACCCCTCCACTTT	CASSPNRVTPYNSPLHF
TRBV11-2	-	-	TRBJ2-2	TGTGCCAGCAGCTTAGTCGGTTACGGGGAGCTGTTTTTT	CASSLVGYGELFF
TRBV2	-	-	TRBJ2-7	TGTGCCAGCAGTACATCGACAAGGAACGAGCAGTACTTC	CASSTSTRNEQYF
TRBV6-5	-	-	TRBJ2-2	TGTGCCAGCAGTTACACGACACAGAACACCGGGGAGCTGTTTTTT	CASSYTTQNTGELFF
TRBV9	-	-	TRBJ1-1	TGTGCCAGCAGCGGACGAGTGGGGGCGCGGAACACTGAAGCTTTCTTT	CASSGRVGARNTEAFF